What follows are 15 T cell receptor beta chains derived from one specimen sequenced in a study of early T cells in non-severe SARS-CoV-2 infection. TCRdb reprocessed the 5' RACE reads via MiXCR and lists one record per CDR3 protein. The data hold 35,000 to 45,000 distinct CDR3 sequences, with 9% to 15% observed a single time. Sequenced sample: whole blood. The origin of the receptors is an adult who was a healthcare worker with PCR-confirmed SARS-CoV-2 infection or an uninfected control (not recorded which).

This clonotype was recorded at least ten times. This rearrangement joins TRBV4-1 to TRBJ1-2; D may be TRBD1 (5 bases). With 0 bases removed from V and 4 bases from J, the gap between germline ends came to 15 bases. The CDR3 length is 16 residues. Per germline, CDR1 MGHRA and CDR2 YSYEKL. The CDR3 loop reads CASSQDLSGTGYGYTF. In DNA, the CDR3 is TGCGCCAGCAGCCAAGATCTGTCAGGGACGGGCTATGGCTACACCTTC.

V gene TRBV5-1 combines with J gene TRBJ1-2; D is uncertain. Germline CDR1 and CDR2: SGHRS and YFSETQ. Between the trimmed V and J ends, which lost 4 bases and 8 bases, there was a span of 18 bases. CDR3 size: 14 residues. The CDR3 DNA reads as TGCGCCAGCAGCCTCGTCGGTCAGGTGTCCGGCTACACCTTC. Its protein is CASSLVGQVSGYTF.

This clonotype was recorded a few times. The V gene is TRBV29-1, the J gene TRBJ2-3; no firm D call. The CDR3 loop spans 15 amino acids. Germline loops: CDR1 SQVTM, CDR2 ANQGSEA. Trimming stripped 6 bases from V and 0 bases from J, with 16 bases between. The CDR3 sequence is CSVVRSAASTDTQYF. CDR3 DNA: TGCAGCGTGGTCAGATCGGCGGCTAGCACAGATACGCAGTATTTT.

This clonotype was found a few times. This chain joins TRBV6-5 and TRBJ2-3, with D perhaps matching TRBD1 or TRBD2 (5 bases each). CDR3 size: 14 residues. The germline V gene has CDR1 MNHEY and CDR2 SVGAGI. V lost 4 bases and J lost 2, with 10 bases in between. DNA for the CDR3: TGTGCCAGCAGTTGGGGGAAACCCACAGATACGCAGTATTTT. Translating gives CASSWGKPTDTQYF.

Only a few counts were recorded for this clonotype. The gene calls are TRBV7-9 and TRBJ2-3, with TRBD1 matching over 8 bases. Germline CDR1 is SEHNR and CDR2 is FQNEAQ (reference sequence). This CDR3 has 15 residues. V was pared by 4 bases and J by 2 bases, with 5 bases of the junction left unmatched. This CDR3 is CASSSGQGLTDTQYF. The CDR3 DNA reads as TGTGCCAGCAGCTCCGGACAGGGCCTCACAGATACGCAGTATTTT.

The sample holds many counts of this clonotype. The J gene is TRBJ1-1, the V gene TRBV27, with D possibly matching TRBD1 (6 bases). CDR1 and CDR2 from the germline V gene are MNHEY and SMNVEV (reference sequence). V lost 4 bases and J 3 bases, leaving 9 bases between the germline ends. This CDR3 contains 13 residues. CDR3 sequence (DNA): TGTGCCAGCAGTTACAGGGCAGACACTGAAGCTTTCTTT. It encodes CASSYRADTEAFF.

DNA of the CDR3: TGTGCCAGCAGCTTGCGCGGAGTTCAGGGAGGTGAGCAGTTCTTC. This codes for CASSLRGVQGGEQFF. The chain is built from TRBV5-4 and TRBJ2-1, with D possibly being TRBD2 (6 bases). Germline-derived CDR1 and CDR2 are SGHNT and YYREEE (reference sequence). The CDR3 loop spans 15 amino acids. V lost 1 base and J lost 9, with 17 bases in between.

The CDR3 nucleotides are TGTGCCAGCCTTGGAGGGGCTAGCGGTTACCAAGAGACCCAGTACTTC. Residues: CASLGGASGYQETQYF. The J gene is TRBJ2-5, the V gene TRBV2, with 7 bases that match TRBD2. The CDR3 runs to 16 residues. V was clipped by 8 bases and J by 0 bases; unmatched bases: 12. Germline-derived CDR1 and CDR2 are SNHLY and FYNNEI.

The chain is built from TRBV29-1 and TRBJ2-7; TRBD2 matches 10 bases. CDR3 length: 16 residues. CDR1 and CDR2 from the germline V gene are SQVTM and ANQGSEA. V gave up 7 bases and J gave up 5 bases; unmatched junction bases: 17. CDR3 residues: CSAIISGRRKSHEQYF. CDR3 in DNA: TGCAGCGCGATTATTAGCGGGAGGAGGAAATCCCACGAGCAGTACTTC.

This clonotype was observed at least ten times. The chain combines TRBV4-1 with TRBJ2-7; no firm D call. In germline, CDR1 is MGHRA, CDR2 YSYEKL. Deletions cut 1 base from V and 7 bases from J, with 11 bases between. This CDR3 is 13 amino acids long. In DNA, the CDR3 is TGCGCCAGCAGCCAAGTCGTGGTGGGGGAGCAGTACTTC. Translated: CASSQVVVGEQYF.

This clonotype was seen many times. This chain joins TRBV6-1 and TRBJ1-5; D not certain. The CDR3 is 13 amino acids. Per the germline V gene, CDR1 is MNHNS and CDR2 is SASEGT. V lost 2 bases and J 2 bases, leaving 4 bases between the germline ends. The CDR3 loop is CASSESGNQPQHF. CDR3 coding DNA: TGTGCCAGCAGTGAATCGGGCAATCAGCCCCAGCATTTT.

There are many counts of this clonotype. The V gene is TRBV9, the J gene TRBJ1-5; D gene unclear. This CDR3 contains 15 residues. The germline V gene has CDR1 SGDLS and CDR2 YYNGEE. Trimming cost V 0 bases and J 0 bases, with 7 bases left between them. The CDR3 protein is CASSVEGHSNQPQHF. CDR3 coding DNA: TGTGCCAGCAGCGTAGAAGGCCATAGCAATCAGCCCCAGCATTTT.

V is TRBV5-1 and J is TRBJ2-5, with TRBD1 matching over 7 bases. Losses at the gene ends were 0 bases for V and 4 bases for J; bases not matched to a gene: 9. Germline V gene lookup returns CDR1 SGHRS and CDR2 YFSETQ. There are 16 residues in the CDR3. CDR3 in DNA: TGCGCCAGCAGCTTGGGAGAACAGGGGTGGGCAGAGACCCAGTACTTC. Its translation is CASSLGEQGWAETQYF.

This clonotype has more than one count but fewer than ten. The gene calls are TRBV16 and TRBJ1-6; D call uncertain. Germline V CDR1 and CDR2: KGHSY, FQNENV. Deletions cut 2 bases from V and 5 bases from J, with 10 bases between. This CDR3 has 15 amino acids. The CDR3 sequence: CASSQGGADNSPLHF. The CDR3 bases are TGTGCCAGCAGCCAAGGAGGAGCTGATAATTCACCCCTCCACTTT.

The gene calls are TRBV28 and TRBJ2-1; 11 bases match TRBD2. The CDR3 covers 14 residues. The V and J ends lost 2 bases and 8 bases, in that order; junction bases with no gene match: 2. Germline V gene lookup returns CDR1 MDHEN and CDR2 SYDVKM. The CDR3 DNA reads TGTGCCAGCAGTTTAGGACTAGCGGGCGATGAGCAGTTCTTC. Translation: CASSLGLAGDEQFF. Combining the CDR3 with reference TRBV28 and TRBJ2-1 gives the whole variable domain DVKVTQSSRYLVKRTGEKVFLECVQDMDHENMFWYRQDPGLGLRLIYFSYDVKMKEKGDIPEGYSVSREKKERFSLILESASTNQTSMYLCASSLGLAGDEQFFGPGTRLTVL.